The present TCR beta chain was sequenced within a study of blood T cell repertoires in COVID-19. About the research overall: Material from acute and convalescent COVID-19 was sourced from the United States, Italy and Spain. T cells, B-cell-depleted T cells, or PBMCs supplied cDNA or gDNA.

The V gene's germline CDR1 is MNHEY and CDR2 SVGEGT. The ends were cut back, 6 bases at V and 3 bases at J, with 16 bases in the middle. The CDR3 loop spans 15 amino acids. This clone appeared a few times. Source study methods: The authors estimated nucleated cell counts from reference gene primer amplification. Method: immunoSEQ multiplex PCR; TCRdb's copy keeps in-frame clones and lacks some. Clonal size and the V and J genes are those of that table, whereas D and trimming came from the DNA. Of approximately 63,000 clones listed, roughly 91% are singletons. This chain links TRBV6-2 or TRBV6-3 with TRBJ2-3, with D possibly TRBD2 on 5 matching bases. The sequencing input was peripheral blood. The receptor was isolated from a human donor in a cohort sampled during active COVID-19. In nucleotides, the CDR3 is TGTGCCAGCAGCACCGTAAGAGGGTCAACAGATACGCAGTATTTT. Protein product: CASSTVRGSTDTQYF.